This TCR beta chain came from a study of cytomegalovirus exposure and HLA in healthy donors. Whole-study results and caveats: Previously analyzed data showed that most TCR beta V segments were productive at a frequency of about 87% or about 30%. Association with HLA alleles at 0.05 false discovery rate was found for 15,000 to 20,000 TCR beta sequences in a later analysis. Sequencing artifact likely explains a cluster of highly shared sequence variants.

The germline V gene encodes CDR1 SGHVS and CDR2 FQNEAQ. Germline trimming cut 1 base from V and 8 bases from J; bases unmatched to any gene: 11. The CDR3 has 16 amino acids. Concerning this clone: Its matching antigen is unknown.

Researchers ran the PCR with 60 Vbeta and 13 Jbeta primers. The repertoire was sequenced with immunoSEQ multiplex PCR; TCRdb's copy has only in-frame clones and lacks some. The table lists around 200,000 clones, roughly 85% of them singletons. This chain uses TRBV7-8 with TRBJ2-4, with 7 bases that match TRBD2. Sequences were obtained from PBMCs. This TCR derives from a woman under 40 in good health and CMV-seropositive. The DNA for the CDR3 is TGTGCCAGCAGCTTAGATATTGGAGCTAGCGGAGACATTCAGTACTTC. Its protein product is CASSLDIGASGDIQYF.